The 29 T cell receptor beta chains presented below share a single source sample, sequenced in a study of blood T cell repertoires in COVID-19. Produced via immunoSEQ multiplex PCR; TCRdb's table is partial and in-frame only. The sample records approximately 300,000 clones, around 80% being singletons. Sequences were obtained from peripheral blood. Every receptor here comes from a woman in her forties or fifties with acute or convalescent COVID-19.

This chain uses TRBV4-2 with TRBJ1-4, with 9 bases identical to TRBD1. Trimming took 4 bases from V and 7 from J; bases not matched to a gene: 7. Germline assignment: CDR1 LGHNA and CDR2 YNFKEQ. CDR3 length equals 15 residues. CDR3 protein: CASSPPGTGSEKLFF. CDR3 in DNA: TGTGCCAGCAGCCCGCCTGGGACAGGGAGTGAAAAACTGTTTTTT.

In this sample, this clone turned up once. The chain recombines TRBV2 with TRBJ2-1; D gene unclear. Deletions cut 6 bases from V and 16 bases from J, with 16 bases between. CDR1 is SNHLY and CDR2 is FYNNEI in the germline V gene. The CDR3 has 11 residues. DNA for the CDR3: TGTGCCAGCAGGACGTTAGGCCTAGAATTCTTC. Its translation is CASRTLGLEFF.

The V and J genes are TRBV23-1 and TRBJ2-5; 13 bases map to TRBD2. TRBV23-1 is classed as an ORF, of uncertain function. The V segment lost 2 bases and the J segment 2 bases; nucleotides outside the gene matches: 8. This CDR3 has 18 residues. CDR3 sequence reads: CASSQRTSGGRGQETQYF. Here the CDR3 DNA reads TGCGCCAGCAGTCAACGGACTAGCGGGGGTCGGGGGCAAGAGACCCAGTACTTC.

The CDR3 loop reads CASSLGVRGLNTEAFF. The CDR3 DNA follows: TGTGCCAGCAGCTTGGGAGTTAGGGGGTTGAACACTGAAGCTTTCTTT. The rearrangement uses TRBV5-4 and TRBJ1-1; D is possibly TRBD1 (6 bases). The length of the CDR3 is 16 residues. V was shortened by 0 bases and J by 0 bases, with 12 bases between the two germline ends. Per germline, CDR1 SGHNT and CDR2 YYREEE (reference sequence).

CDR3 nucleotide sequence: TGTGCCAGCAGTCAACGGGGGGGCGCTGGATACGAGCAGTACTTC. Translating it yields CASSQRGGAGYEQYF. This chain uses TRBV6-2 or TRBV6-3 with TRBJ2-7, with 8 bases aligning to TRBD2. The V gene end was trimmed by 5 bases and the J gene end by 4 bases; junction bases not matched to a gene: 10. The CDR3 spans 15 residues. Germline-derived CDR1 and CDR2 are MNHEY and SVGEGT.

V and J are TRBV6-4 and TRBJ2-3; 8 bases match TRBD2. CDR1 and CDR2 (germline): MRHNA, SNTAGT. The CDR3 contains 15 residues. The trim removed 6 bases at V and 4 bases at J, leaving 9 bases unmatched. The CDR3 coding sequence is TGTGCCAGCAGAATCAGAGCGGGAGACTCAGATACGCAGTATTTT. As protein: CASRIRAGDSDTQYF.

This clone came up a few times. V usage is TRBV29-1 and J usage is TRBJ2-7, with D possibly matching TRBD2 (6 bases). The CDR3 covers 11 residues. The V and J ends lost 5 bases and 2 bases respectively, with 7 bases between them. Looked up from germline, CDR1 is SQVTM and CDR2 is ANQGSEA. CDR3 in amino acids: CSVREAYEQYF. The CDR3 DNA sequence: TGCAGCGTTAGGGAGGCCTACGAGCAGTACTTC.

The chain has TRBV6-4 and TRBJ2-1, with 9 bases fitting TRBD2. Trimming cost V 0 bases and J 8 bases; bases outside gene matches: 8. Germline V gene lookup returns CDR1 MRHNA and CDR2 SNTAGT. CDR3 length: 16 amino acids. This chain's CDR3 is CASSDSSGTSSDEQFF. The DNA of the CDR3 is TGTGCCAGCAGTGACTCCTCCGGGACTAGCTCGGATGAGCAGTTCTTC.

In its sample, this clone was seen once. The chain is built from TRBV7-9 and TRBJ2-1; 12 positions match TRBD2. Germline lookup yields CDR1 SEHNR and CDR2 FQNEAQ (reference sequence). The ends lost 5 bases at V and 7 bases at J; junction bases unmatched: 15. The CDR3 runs to 18 residues. CDR3 coding DNA: TGTGCCAGCAGCCCCCGTCCTTTGACTAGCGGGAGAAGAAATGAGCAGTTCTTC. It encodes CASSPRPLTSGRRNEQFF.

The DNA of the CDR3 is TGTGCCAGCAGCCAAGATAAGGGACAGGTGAACACTGAAGCTTTCTTT. This sequence encodes CASSQDKGQVNTEAFF. The rearrangement links TRBV14 to TRBJ1-1; 8 nucleotides align to TRBD1. The germline V gene has CDR1 SGHDN and CDR2 FVKESK. This CDR3 has 16 amino acids. V shed 0 bases, J shed 0 bases, and the junction held 3 bases outside the gene matches.

V usage is TRBV5-4 and J usage is TRBJ1-1; a weak D match, TRBD1 (6 bases). Trimming removed 4 bases at V and 1 base at J, with 14 bases between. CDR1 SGHNT and CDR2 YYREEE come from the germline V gene (reference sequence). The CDR3 spans 15 residues. Written as DNA, the CDR3 is TGTGCCAGCAGCCGCGGGGGCGTGGGGAACACTGAAGCTTTCTTT. This codes for CASSRGGVGNTEAFF.

The chain is built from TRBV6-4 and TRBJ2-1, with 10 bases matching TRBD1. Per germline, CDR1 MRHNA and CDR2 SNTAGT. With V trimmed by 6 bases and J by 7 bases, 9 bases remained unmatched. There are 15 residues in the CDR3. CDR3 sequence reads: CASRPRQGALNEQFF. As DNA, the CDR3 is TGTGCCAGCAGGCCTAGACAGGGGGCGTTGAATGAGCAGTTCTTC.

The chain uses TRBV6-5 and TRBJ2-6, with D maybe TRBD2 (5 bases). Trimming removed 11 bases from V and 0 bases from J, with 14 bases in between. The CDR3 is 15 residues long. Germline V CDR1 and CDR2: MNHEY, SVGAGI. CDR3 sequence reads: CAARPRDSGANVLTF. The CDR3 region has the DNA TGTGCCGCCCGGCCGAGGGACTCTGGGGCCAACGTCCTGACTTTC.

The rearrangement joins TRBV7-2 to TRBJ1-5; perhaps TRBD1 as D (5 bases). Germline values: CDR1 SGHTA, CDR2 FQGNSA. The germline V and J ends were trimmed by 1 base and 6 bases, with 10 bases remaining between them. The CDR3 sequence is 14 residues long. The CDR3 DNA reads TGTGCCAGCAGCTTAGGGGGGGGGTTTCAGCCCCAGCATTTT. It encodes CASSLGGGFQPQHF.

This rearrangement joins TRBV11-3 to TRBJ1-2, with 7 bases that match TRBD1. The germline V gene has CDR1 SGHNT and CDR2 YENEEA. J lost 4 bases, V lost 5 bases, and 4 bases had no gene match. CDR3 length: 13 amino acids. As DNA, the CDR3 is TGTGCCAGCAGCCCGGACAGGAGCTATGGCTACACCTTC. This codes for CASSPDRSYGYTF.

In this sample, this clone turned up a few times. The gene calls are TRBV10-2 and TRBJ1-5; 9 bases line up with TRBD1. CDR3 length: 12 residues. Unmatched junction bases numbered 3, after V lost 8 bases and J lost 7 bases. Per the germline V gene, CDR1 is WSHSY and CDR2 is SAAADI. The CDR3 protein is CASRTGEQPQHF. CDR3 sequence (DNA): TGCGCCAGCCGGACAGGGGAACAGCCCCAGCATTTT.

V is TRBV7-3 and J is TRBJ2-1; 14 bases agree with TRBD2. Germline values: CDR1 SGHTA, CDR2 FQGTGA. J lost 3 bases, V lost 8 bases, and 6 bases had no gene match. The CDR3 spans 16 residues. The CDR3 protein is CASATSGRAHYNEQFF. CDR3 nucleotides: TGTGCCAGCGCGACTAGCGGGAGGGCCCACTACAATGAGCAGTTCTTC.

V usage is TRBV9 and J usage is TRBJ2-3, with D possibly matching TRBD1 (5 bases). Trimming removed 0 bases at V and 6 bases at J, with 11 bases between. The CDR3 is 14 residues long. Germline assignment: CDR1 SGDLS and CDR2 YYNGEE. The CDR3 DNA reads as TGTGCCAGCAGCGTAGAGGGGATGGTGGATACGCAGTATTTT. It yields the protein CASSVEGMVDTQYF.

The chain links TRBV10-3 to TRBJ2-1; 9 bases match TRBD1. V lost 8 bases and J lost 6; bases outside the gene matches: 11. The CDR3 has 15 amino acids. Looked up from germline, CDR1 is ENHRY and CDR2 is SYGVKD. CDR3 bases: TGTGCCATCGGGCCCTCTCGGGACAGGGTCAATGAGCAGTTCTTC. The encoded protein is CAIGPSRDRVNEQFF.

The table lists this clone with a few counts. This chain uses TRBV4-2 with TRBJ2-2, with a tentative D call TRBD2 (5 bases). Per germline, CDR1 LGHNA and CDR2 YNFKEQ. V was trimmed by 3 bases and J by 7 bases, leaving 9 bases between them. The CDR3 is made up of 13 amino acids. The CDR3 DNA follows: TGTGCCAGCAGCCATTTTGGAGGCGGGGAGCTGTTTTTT. Translation gives CASSHFGGGELFF.

The J gene is TRBJ1-6, the V gene TRBV6-6; D ambiguous. Deletions cut 2 bases from V and 11 bases from J, with 13 bases between. The CDR3 runs to 14 residues. Germline CDR1 reads MNHNY; CDR2 reads SVGAGI (reference sequence). CDR3 residues: CASSYGRDSPPLHF. CDR3 in DNA: TGTGCCAGCAGTTACGGGCGTGATTCCCCACCCCTCCACTTT.

This chain uses TRBV9 with TRBJ1-4; TRBD1 might be the D (5 bases). From germline, CDR1 is SGDLS and CDR2 YYNGEE. V was clipped by 8 bases and J by 7 bases, with 18 bases between them. The CDR3 has 14 amino acids. The CDR3 loop reads CASSALQGVEKLFF. In nucleotides, the CDR3 is TGTGCCAGTTCAGCACTCCAGGGCGTTGAAAAACTGTTTTTT.

The chain recombines TRBV7-9 with TRBJ1-4, with 10 bases that match TRBD1. Germline CDR1 and CDR2: SEHNR and FQNEAQ (reference sequence). V was clipped by 7 bases and J by 6 bases; unmatched bases: 2. The CDR3 sequence is 13 residues long. For the CDR3, the DNA is TGTGCCAGCACGGGGACAGGGGATGAAAAACTGTTTTTT. Protein product: CASTGTGDEKLFF.

The genes are TRBV19 and TRBJ2-6, with TRBD1 identical over 10 bases. The CDR3 sequence is 15 residues long. Germline assignment: CDR1 LNHDA and CDR2 SQIVND (reference sequence). V lost 11 bases to trimming and J lost 0 bases; unmatched junction nucleotides: 4. As DNA, the CDR3 is TGTGCCGCCGGGACAGGGGTCTCTGGGGCCAACGTCCTGACTTTC. Protein: CAAGTGVSGANVLTF.

The genes are TRBV19 and TRBJ1-1; TRBD1 matches at 7 bases. CDR1 is LNHDA, CDR2 SQIVND, per germline (reference sequence). The CDR3 loop spans 11 amino acids. V shed 3 bases and J 10 bases; nucleotides not matched to a gene: 2. Written as DNA, the CDR3 is TGTGCCAGTAGTATCCCAGGGGGAGCTTTCTTT. Translation: CASSIPGGAFF.

This chain uses TRBV7-9 with TRBJ2-5; D remains ambiguous. V lost 5 bases, J lost 4 bases, and 8 bases lay in between. CDR3 length: 12 amino acids. The V gene's germline CDR1 is SEHNR and CDR2 FQNEAQ (reference sequence). The CDR3 sequence: CASSQIVETQYF. The CDR3 DNA reads as TGTGCCAGCAGCCAAATTGTAGAGACCCAGTACTTC.

The V and J genes are TRBV5-8 and TRBJ2-5, with 16 bases lining up with TRBD2. Germline CDR1 is SGHTS and CDR2 is YDEGEE. Trimming took 5 bases from V and 5 from J; bases not matched to a gene: 9. The CDR3 runs 17 residues. CDR3 amino acids: CASSSGTSGGAEETQYF. The CDR3 bases are TGTGCCAGCAGTTCCGGGACTAGCGGGGGGGCGGAGGAGACCCAGTACTTC.

This chain uses TRBV11-3 with TRBJ2-5, with 8 bases matching TRBD2. The V segment lost 4 bases and the J segment 5 bases; nucleotides outside the gene matches: 6. The CDR3 has 14 residues. Looked up from germline, CDR1 is SGHNT and CDR2 is YENEEA. As DNA, the CDR3 is TGTGCCAGCAGCTCCAGGCGGGAGGCCGAGACCCAGTACTTC. This codes for CASSSRREAETQYF.

The chain links TRBV9 to TRBJ2-1; 10 bases match TRBD2. This CDR3 has 18 amino acids. Germline loops: CDR1 SGDLS, CDR2 YYNGEE. J was trimmed by 4 bases and V by 0 bases; bases with no gene match: 10. The CDR3 sequence: CASSVGQRMGLAYNEQFF. The CDR3 nucleotides are TGTGCCAGCAGCGTAGGTCAACGGATGGGACTAGCGTACAATGAGCAGTTCTTC.